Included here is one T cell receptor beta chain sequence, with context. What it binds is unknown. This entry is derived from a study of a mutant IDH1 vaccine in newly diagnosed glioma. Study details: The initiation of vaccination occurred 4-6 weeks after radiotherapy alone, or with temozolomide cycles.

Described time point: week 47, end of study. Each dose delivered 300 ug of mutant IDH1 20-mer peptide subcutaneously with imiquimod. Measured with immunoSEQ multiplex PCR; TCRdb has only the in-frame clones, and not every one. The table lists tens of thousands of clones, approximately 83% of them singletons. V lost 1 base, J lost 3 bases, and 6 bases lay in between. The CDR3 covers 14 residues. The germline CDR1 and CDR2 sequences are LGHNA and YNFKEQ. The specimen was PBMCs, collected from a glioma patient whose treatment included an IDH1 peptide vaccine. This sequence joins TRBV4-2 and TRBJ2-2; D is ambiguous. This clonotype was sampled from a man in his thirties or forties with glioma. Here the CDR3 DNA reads TGTGCCAGCAGCCAAGTGCTAGACACCGGGGAGCTGTTTTTT. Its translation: CASSQVLDTGELFF.